These 26 T cell receptor beta chains were all obtained from the same sample, sequenced in a study of blood T cells in healthy people across ages. Next came a second PCR, run for roughly 6 to 11 cycles, which used a sample-barcoded 5' primer along with a J-beta primer mix. TCRdb analysed the 5' RACE reads with MiXCR anew, one entry per CDR3 protein. The sample consists of 750,000 to 950,000 distinct CDR3 sequences, roughly 26% of them appearing once. The same specimen was also included in a second study, on T cells of mothers and their children.

Specimen: blood. The source of these receptors is a boy aged 5-17 years in good health.

The chain has TRBV25-1 and TRBJ2-7; a weak D match, TRBD1 (6 bases). V was pared by 4 bases and J by 1 base, with 17 bases between. CDR1 and CDR2 from the germline V gene are MGHDK and SYGVNS. The CDR3 runs to 16 residues. This CDR3 is CASSGTPRQVSYEQYF. The CDR3 DNA is TGTGCCAGCAGTGGGACCCCGAGACAGGTATCCTACGAGCAGTACTTC.

Concerning this clonotype: One junction end does not reproduce the germline sequence, and a read error may be involved. The genes are TRBV24-1 and TRBJ1-2, with a tentative D call TRBD1 (6 bases). This CDR3 has 13 amino acids. Germline CDR1 and CDR2: KGHDR and SFDVKD. This CDR3 reads CSTEDSVNYGYTF. For the CDR3, the DNA is TGTTCCACCGAGGACAGTGTCAACTATGGCTACACCTTC.

As regards this clonotype: This likely comes from a read error, as the CDR3 has no conserved phenylalanine or tryptophan at its end. The chain links TRBV6-2 or TRBV6-3 to TRBJ2-7; 9 bases agree with TRBD1. Per germline, CDR1 MNHEY and CDR2 SVGEGT. CDR3 length: 13 amino acids. V trimming: 6 bases; J trimming: 2 bases; junction bases outside the gene matches: 2. The CDR3 DNA reads as TGTGCCAGCAGGGGGACAGGGCCCTACGAGCAGTACTCC. This codes for CASRGTGPYEQYS.

The CDR3 is CSASDRDRGLTGELFF. The CDR3 bases are TGCAGTGCTAGTGACCGGGACAGGGGTTTAACCGGGGAGCTGTTTTTT. J is TRBJ2-2 and V is TRBV20-1, with TRBD1 matching over 10 bases. Germline V gene sequence: CDR1 DFQATT, CDR2 SNEGSKA (reference sequence). The CDR3 extends over 16 amino acids. J lost 5 bases, V lost 3 bases, and 9 bases had no gene match.

This clonotype was seen a handful of times. The V call is TRBV12-3 or TRBV12-4, the J call TRBJ1-4, with D possibly matching TRBD1 (5 bases). The length of the CDR3 is 21 residues. V was shortened by 5 bases and J by 0 bases, with 28 bases between the two germline ends. The CDR3 reads CASSPIGYRGTPKPTNEKLFF. Written as DNA, the CDR3 is TGTGCCAGCAGTCCAATTGGTTACCGGGGCACCCCAAAGCCAACTAATGAAAAACTGTTTTTT.

This clonotype was seen a handful of times. Written as DNA, the CDR3 is TGCAGTGCTAGAGAAGAAGGACCGTACACAGATACGCAGTATTTT. Protein: CSAREEGPYTDTQYF. The chain joins TRBV20-1 to TRBJ2-3; no firm D call. This CDR3 has 15 amino acids. Germline loops: CDR1 DFQATT, CDR2 SNEGSKA (reference sequence). The germline V and J ends were trimmed by 0 bases and 2 bases, with 12 bases remaining between them.

The rearrangement links TRBV29-1 to TRBJ1-2; a possible D gene is TRBD1 (5 bases). V lost 3 bases to trimming and J lost 8 bases, with 13 bases between them. Per the germline V gene, CDR1 is SQVTM and CDR2 is ANQGSEA. The CDR3 contains 12 residues. This chain's CDR3 is CSVDYLGDGYTF. CDR3 coding DNA: TGCAGCGTTGATTATCTCGGGGACGGCTACACCTTC.

This clonotype was detected a few times. The rearrangement joins TRBV20-1 to TRBJ1-1; TRBD1 aligns across 9 bases. This CDR3 has 14 residues. Trimming cost V 3 bases and J 7 bases; bases outside gene matches: 9. Germline lookup yields CDR1 DFQATT and CDR2 SNEGSKA (reference sequence). The CDR3 nucleotides read TGCAGTGCTAGGGGAGGGACAGGGAATAATGAAGCTTTCTTT. It encodes CSARGGTGNNEAFF.

The J gene is TRBJ1-6, the V gene TRBV5-1, with a weak D call TRBD1 (6 bases). Germline-derived CDR1 and CDR2 are SGHRS and YFSETQ. Deletions cut 3 bases from V and 10 bases from J, with 14 bases between. This CDR3 comprises 14 residues. DNA of the CDR3: TGCGCCAGCAGCTCCGAAGAGGGGGAATCACCCCTCCACTTT. Amino acid sequence: CASSSEEGESPLHF.

The chain is built from TRBV5-1 and TRBJ2-1; D not resolved. The CDR3 spans 14 residues. The V end was cut by 7 bases, the J end by 2 bases, with 13 bases between. The V gene's germline CDR1 is SGHRS and CDR2 YFSETQ. The CDR3 region is CASRAGITYNEQFF. Here the CDR3 DNA reads TGCGCCAGCCGTGCAGGTATCACCTACAATGAGCAGTTCTTC.

This clonotype was picked up a small number of times. The chain links TRBV28 to TRBJ2-1; TRBD2 agrees at 7 bases. This CDR3 spans 15 amino acids. With V trimmed by 7 bases and J by 5 bases, 11 bases remained unmatched. Germline values: CDR1 MDHEN, CDR2 SYDVKM. The CDR3 sequence: CASIAGRGLNNEQFF. The CDR3 DNA reads as TGTGCCAGCATTGCGGGGAGGGGCCTAAACAATGAGCAGTTCTTC.

This chain uses TRBV5-1 with TRBJ2-7; TRBD2 agrees at 7 bases. After removal of 0 bases from V and 0 bases from J, the junction contained 3 bases not matched to a gene. The germline V gene has CDR1 SGHRS and CDR2 YFSETQ. The length of the CDR3 is 15 residues. The CDR3 loop reads CASSLGGGSSYEQYF. CDR3 in DNA: TGCGCCAGCAGCTTGGGGGGCGGGAGCTCCTACGAGCAGTACTTC. Full variable domain (outside the CDR3, taken from reference TRBV5-1 and TRBJ2-7): KAGVTQTPRYLIKTRGQQVTLSCSPISGHRSVSWYQQTPGQGLQFLFEYFSETQRNKGNFPGRFSGRQFSNSRSEMNVSTLELGDSALYLCASSLGGGSSYEQYFGPGTRLTVT.

Remarks on this clonotype: An end of the junction differs from the germline gene, which may be a read error. In DNA form, the CDR3 reads TGCGCCAGCAGCCCATCAACAGGAATCCTTAAGTTCTTC. Translated, it gives CASSPSTGILKFF. This sequence joins TRBV5-1 and TRBJ2-5, with TRBD1 as a possible D gene (5 bases). Germline lookup yields CDR1 SGHRS and CDR2 YFSETQ. CDR3 length equals 13 residues.

Only a few counts were recorded for this clonotype. The rearrangement links TRBV2 to TRBJ1-2, with D maybe TRBD1 (5 bases). There are 16 residues in the CDR3. Between the trimmed V and J ends, which lost 6 bases and 3 bases, there was a span of 20 bases. CDR1 and CDR2 from the germline V gene are SNHLY and FYNNEI. The CDR3 bases are TGTGCCAGCAGCCTCCTGACGACAGATACTGACTATGGCTACACCTTC. It is translated as CASSLLTTDTDYGYTF.

The rearrangement links TRBV7-9 to TRBJ1-1, with 9 nucleotides matching TRBD1. Germline assignment: CDR1 SEHNR and CDR2 FQNEAQ (reference sequence). Trimming at V came to 6 bases and at J to 5 bases, leaving 4 bases not matched to a gene. This CDR3 region has 13 residues. The CDR3 loop reads CASRGTGRTEAFF. CDR3 DNA sequence: TGTGCCAGCAGGGGGACAGGGAGAACTGAAGCTTTCTTT.

This clonotype has more than one count but fewer than ten. V is TRBV12-3 or TRBV12-4 and J is TRBJ2-2; the match to TRBD1 covers 7 bases. V shed 6 bases and J 2 bases; nucleotides not matched to a gene: 18. This CDR3 is 19 amino acids long. CDR3 in DNA: TGTGCCAGCAGCGGAATGGGACAGCCCGTACCGCAAAACACCGGGGAGCTGTTTTTT. It specifies CASSGMGQPVPQNTGELFF.

The table lists this clonotype with a few counts. The genes are TRBV6-1 and TRBJ2-3; TRBD2 aligns across 9 bases. This CDR3 has 17 amino acids. Trimming cost V 2 bases and J 7 bases; bases outside gene matches: 13. Germline assignment: CDR1 MNHNS and CDR2 SASEGT. Written as DNA, the CDR3 is TGTGCCAGCAGTGAACGCCCTGGCCTAGCGGGGAGGAATACGCAGTATTTT. This translates into CASSERPGLAGRNTQYF.

The chain combines TRBV29-1 with TRBJ2-1, with TRBD2 matching over 16 bases. Germline loops: CDR1 SQVTM, CDR2 ANQGSEA. Trimming at V came to 1 base and at J to 4 bases, leaving 16 bases not matched to a gene. The CDR3 spans 21 residues. DNA for the CDR3: TGCAGCGTTGAAGTATCGTATTTGGGACTAGCGGGAGGGAACTCATACAATGAGCAGTTCTTC. Amino acid sequence: CSVEVSYLGLAGGNSYNEQFF.

The genes are TRBV29-1 and TRBJ1-1; 8 bases line up with TRBD1. The CDR3 covers 13 residues. With 7 bases clipped from V and 4 bases from J, the junction kept 8 bases outside the gene matches. The V gene's germline CDR1 is SQVTM and CDR2 ANQGSEA. The CDR3 region is CSAGQGGGTEAFF. DNA of the CDR3: TGCAGCGCTGGACAGGGCGGGGGCACTGAAGCTTTCTTT.

The chain couples TRBV12-3 or TRBV12-4 to TRBJ2-5; D not resolved. The J call may be in error: the DNA end matches TRBJ2-1 better. CDR3 size: 13 residues. Here the CDR3 DNA reads TGTGCCAGCGGACGGCAGACCACGGTTGGGCAGTTCTTC. Translating it yields CASGRQTTVGQFF.

V is TRBV6-1 and J is TRBJ2-6, with no clear D. The CDR3 length is 15 residues. V shed 1 base and J shed 2 bases, with 6 bases lying between them. Germline V lookup: CDR1 MNHNS, CDR2 SASEGT. In DNA form, the CDR3 reads TGTGCCAGCAGTGAAGAAACCGCTGGGGCCAACGTCCTGACTTTC. Translation: CASSEETAGANVLTF.

The CDR3 here is CASSPSSGRAGTQYF. The CDR3 DNA is TGTGCCAGCAGCCCCTCTAGCGGGAGGGCAGGTACGCAGTATTTT. This chain uses TRBV12-3 or TRBV12-4 with TRBJ2-3; 12 bases are shared with TRBD2. The CDR3 has 15 amino acids. The V segment lost 6 bases and the J segment 8 bases; nucleotides outside the gene matches: 9.

This clonotype was picked up a small number of times. V is TRBV5-1 and J is TRBJ2-1; D gene uncertain. The CDR3 is made up of 17 amino acids. Trimming shortened V by 2 bases and J by 2 bases, and 17 bases separated the two germline ends. Germline V CDR1 and CDR2: SGHRS, YFSETQ. CDR3 sequence reads: CASSFAGGPSTYNEQFF. In DNA, the CDR3 is TGCGCCAGCAGCTTCGCCGGCGGACCGAGCACCTACAATGAGCAGTTCTTC.

This rearrangement joins TRBV12-3 or TRBV12-4 to TRBJ2-2; perhaps TRBD1 as D (6 bases). The V end lost 6 bases, the J end lost 7 bases, and 12 bases lay between the germline ends. This CDR3 comprises 13 residues. CDR3 protein: CASRLQGIGELFF. The CDR3 coding sequence is TGTGCCAGCAGATTACAGGGTATCGGGGAGCTGTTTTTT.

This clonotype was seen only a few times. The chain joins TRBV11-2 to TRBJ2-2, with 9 bases aligning to TRBD1. V shed 5 bases and J 7 bases; nucleotides not matched to a gene: 8. The germline gives CDR1 SGHAT, CDR2 FQNNGV. CDR3 length: 15 amino acids. CDR3 sequence reads: CASSAQGAQGGELFF. The CDR3 bases are TGTGCCAGCAGCGCACAGGGGGCGCAGGGCGGGGAGCTGTTTTTT.

J is TRBJ1-3 and V is TRBV7-6; D possibly corresponds to TRBD1 (6 bases). This CDR3 comprises 16 residues. CDR1 SGHVS and CDR2 FNYEAQ come from the germline V gene. V was shortened by 1 base and J by 2 bases, with 12 bases between the two germline ends. The CDR3 DNA is TGTGCCAGCAGCTTAGACCCGGACAGACCTGGAAACACCATATATTTT. It specifies CASSLDPDRPGNTIYF. Variable domain in full (rest from reference TRBV7-6 and TRBJ1-3): GAGVSQSPRYKVTKRGQDVALRCDPISGHVSLYWYRQALGQGPEFLTYFNYEAQQDKSGLPNDRFSAERPEGSISTLTIQRTEQRDSAMYRCASSLDPDRPGNTIYFGEGSWLTVV.